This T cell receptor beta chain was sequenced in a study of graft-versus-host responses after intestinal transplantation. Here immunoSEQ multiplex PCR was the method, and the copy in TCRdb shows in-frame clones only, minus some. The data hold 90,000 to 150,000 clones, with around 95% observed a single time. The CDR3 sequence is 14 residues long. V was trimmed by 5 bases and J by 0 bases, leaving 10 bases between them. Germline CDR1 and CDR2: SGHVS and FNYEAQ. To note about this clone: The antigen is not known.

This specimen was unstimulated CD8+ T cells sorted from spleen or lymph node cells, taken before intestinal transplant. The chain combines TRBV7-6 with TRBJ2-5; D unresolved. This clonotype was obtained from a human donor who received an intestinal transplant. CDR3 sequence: CASSRYLDQETQYF. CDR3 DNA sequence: TGTGCCAGCAGCAGGTACCTAGACCAAGAGACCCAGTACTTC.